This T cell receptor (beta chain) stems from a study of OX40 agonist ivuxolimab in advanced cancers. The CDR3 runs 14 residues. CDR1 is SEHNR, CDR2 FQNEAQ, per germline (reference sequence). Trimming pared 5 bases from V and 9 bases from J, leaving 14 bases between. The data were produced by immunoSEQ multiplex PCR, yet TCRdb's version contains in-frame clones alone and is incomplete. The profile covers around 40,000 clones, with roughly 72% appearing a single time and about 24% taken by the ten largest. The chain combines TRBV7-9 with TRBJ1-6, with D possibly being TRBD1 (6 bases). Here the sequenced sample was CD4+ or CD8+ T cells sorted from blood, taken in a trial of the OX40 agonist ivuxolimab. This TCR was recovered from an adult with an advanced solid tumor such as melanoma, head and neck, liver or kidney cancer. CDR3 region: CASSPRGGSSPLHF. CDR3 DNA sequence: TGTGCCAGCAGCCCTAGGGGGGGTAGTTCACCCCTCCACTTT.